A selection of T cell receptor beta chains follows, all from one sample in a study of cytomegalovirus exposure and HLA in healthy donors. TCRdb keeps only in-frame clones here, not all; method: immunoSEQ multiplex PCR. The sample has 200,000 to 250,000 clones, around 88% seen once. What was sequenced was PBMCs. The receptors come from a woman aged 18-29 years in good health and CMV-seronegative. Each CDR3 is given with its conserved first and last residue. D genes are given only for firm matches. Some rows mark clone size as missing; the rest say once, few, many or name a class of expanded clone.

j_gene,v_gene,d_gene,len,abundance,CDR3nt,CDR3aa
TRBJ2-7,TRBV11-2,.,12,.,TGTGCCAGCAAGGGGATCTCCTACGAGCAGTACTTC,CASKGISYEQYF
TRBJ2-7,TRBV9,TRBD1,15,.,TGTGCCAGCAGCGTAGGGCAGGGGGCTACCTACGAGCAGTACTTC,CASSVGQGATYEQYF
TRBJ2-7,TRBV5-1,.,13,.,TGCGCCAGCAGCCCCTATTACTCCTACGAGCAGTACTTC,CASSPYYSYEQYF
TRBJ2-7,TRBV7-2,.,11,once,TGTGCCAGCAGCTTGAGTGGCGAGCAGTACTTC,CASSLSGEQYF
TRBJ2-3,TRBV7-9,.,16,.,TGTGCCAGCAGCTTAGAGGTCACGACTAGCACAGATACGCAGTATTTT,CASSLEVTTSTDTQYF
TRBJ1-1,TRBV27,.,19,.,TGTGCCAGCAGTTCTTTAACCCCGCGGCGAGGGATTCGTGGCACTGAAGCTTTCTTT,CASSSLTPRRGIRGTEAFF
TRBJ2-5,TRBV19,TRBD2,17,.,TGTGCCAGTAGTAACCTCTTCCCGGGAGGGCCGCGAGAGACCCAGTACTTC,CASSNLFPGGPRETQYF
TRBJ2-7,TRBV5-1,TRBD2,15,.,TGCGCCAGCAGCCCGGGACTAGCGGGAGAAAGCGAGCAGTACTTC,CASSPGLAGESEQYF
TRBJ1-1,TRBV6-1,.,13,few,TGTGCCAGCAGGAACCCCGCGGTAGTCGAAGCTTTCTTT,CASRNPAVVEAFF
TRBJ1-5,TRBV6-4,.,13,.,TGTGCCAGCAGTGAAAGGGGGAATCAGCCCCAGCATTTT,CASSERGNQPQHF
TRBJ1-2,TRBV28,.,15,.,TGTGCCAGCAGCTCACAGGGAGGGGGTGACTATGGCTACACCTTC,CASSSQGGGDYGYTF
TRBJ2-7,TRBV27,.,15,.,TGTGCCAGCAGTTTTCAGGACAGACTATCCTACGAGCAGTACTTC,CASSFQDRLSYEQYF
TRBJ2-2,TRBV15,.,13,.,TGTGCCACCAGCAGTCAGAACACCGGGGAGCTGTTTTTT,CATSSQNTGELFF
TRBJ2-7,TRBV27,TRBD2,16,.,TGTGCCAGCAGCCGCAATAGCGGGAGAGGTTTCCACGAGCAGTACTTC,CASSRNSGRGFHEQYF
TRBJ2-2,TRBV28,.,15,.,TGTGCCAGCAGTGCAGGTTTTGACGACACCGGGGAGCTGTTTTTT,CASSAGFDDTGELFF
TRBJ2-1,TRBV13,TRBD2,15,.,TGTGCCAGCTGCGAGCGGGGCCGGCCAGACAATGAGCAGTTCTTC,CASCERGRPDNEQFF
TRBJ2-1,TRBV15,TRBD2,16,.,TGTGCCACCAGCAGGGACTGGACTAGCGGGAGCCATGAGCAGTTCTTC,CATSRDWTSGSHEQFF
TRBJ1-4,TRBV28,TRBD1,14,.,TGTGCCAGCAGTCCCCGGGCAGGGGGCGAAAAACTGTTTTTT,CASSPRAGGEKLFF
TRBJ1-2,TRBV9,TRBD1,15,.,TGTGCCAGCAGCGTATCACAGGGGGTCGGGTATGGCTACACCTTC,CASSVSQGVGYGYTF
TRBJ2-1,TRBV10-2,.,12,.,TGCGCCAGTAGGGGGAGTGGCAATGAGCAGTTCTTC,CASRGSGNEQFF
TRBJ2-1,TRBV28,.,13,.,TGTGCCAGCAGTTTACCCGAGAACAATGAGCAGTTCTTC,CASSLPENNEQFF
TRBJ2-1,TRBV5-6,TRBD2,15,.,TGTGCCAGCCTATCGGGACTAGCGGAATACAATGAGCAGTTCTTC,CASLSGLAEYNEQFF
TRBJ2-1,TRBV7-9,TRBD1,15,.,TGTGCCAGCAGCCCTTTTTTGGGACAGGGTTATGAGCAGTTCTTC,CASSPFLGQGYEQFF
TRBJ2-7,TRBV27,TRBD2,14,.,TGTGCCAGCAGTTTTGGGGAGGGTTACTACGAGCAGTACTTC,CASSFGEGYYEQYF
TRBJ1-1,TRBV6-1,TRBD1,18,once,TGTGCCAGCAGTGAAGTCCTGTCGGGGACAGGGGGGCGGACTGAAGCTTTCTTT,CASSEVLSGTGGRTEAFF
TRBJ1-1,TRBV2,.,14,.,TGTGCCAGCAAGCCTAGGCGGTTGAACACTGAAGCTTTCTTT,CASKPRRLNTEAFF
TRBJ2-1,TRBV7-6,.,14,.,TGTGCCAGCAGCCATTCAGGGTCCTACAATGAGCAGTTCTTC,CASSHSGSYNEQFF
TRBJ1-5,TRBV5-3,.,15,.,TGTGCCAGAAGCTTGGCTCCCTATAGGTTAGGACAGCAGCATTTT,CARSLAPYRLGQQHF
TRBJ2-1,TRBV11-1,TRBD1,15,.,TGTGCCAGCAGCTCCCGGGACAGACCCTACAATGAGCAGTTCTTC,CASSSRDRPYNEQFF
TRBJ2-1,TRBV18,TRBD2,17,once,TGTGCCAGCTCACCACGGGCGGGAGGGAACCTTTACAATGAGCAGTTCTTC,CASSPRAGGNLYNEQFF